These 2 T cell receptor beta chains came from one sample sequenced in a study of T cell repertoires in cytomegalovirus infection. MiXCR, run by TCRdb on the reads, gives a single entry per CDR3 protein. The sample shows 150,000 to 200,000 distinct CDR3 sequences, roughly 14% of them seen only once. Source material: PBMCs. Receptors originate from a human donor in good health (CMV status not recorded). Some clones in this sample may be carry-over from other donors' samples.

A few counts support this clonotype. This chain uses TRBV12-5 with TRBJ1-2, with a tentative D call TRBD1 (5 bases). The germline V and J ends were trimmed by 2 bases and 7 bases, with 17 bases remaining between them. The CDR3 loop spans 15 amino acids. Germline CDR1 reads LGHNT; CDR2 reads FRNRAP. CDR3 sequence (DNA): TGTGCTAGTGGTTTGCCTCCCATAGGGGAGGTTGGCTACACCTTC. This codes for CASGLPPIGEVGYTF.

This clonotype has a count of ten or more. The rearrangement links TRBV6-2 or TRBV6-3 to TRBJ2-5, with 8 bases that match TRBD2. The CDR3 is 17 residues long. CDR1 is MNHEY, CDR2 SVGEGT, per germline. The trim removed 2 bases at V and 4 bases at J, leaving 12 bases unmatched. This chain's CDR3 is CASSYVSGGLEGETQYF. The CDR3 DNA is TGTGCCAGCAGTTACGTCTCCGGGGGACTAGAAGGAGAGACCCAGTACTTC.